This T cell receptor (beta chain) was sequenced in a study of Tregs in tolerant kidney transplant recipients. Clones were sequenced by immunoSEQ multiplex PCR, and TCRdb holds only the in-frame ones, with some missing. The repertoire has 200,000 to 300,000 clones, about 80% of them found once; the top ten carry less than 0.75%. V was clipped by 5 bases and J by 5 bases, with 18 bases between them. The CDR3 consists of 15 residues. CDR1 and CDR2 from the germline V gene are SEHNR and FQNEAQ (reference sequence). This clonotype was sampled from a human donor in good health. The source material was CD4+ T cells from blood. V and J are TRBV7-9 and TRBJ1-1; D is possibly TRBD1 (5 bases). DNA of the CDR3: TGTGCCAGCAGCCCCGCCGGGACGGTTCGAACTGAAGCTTTCTTT. This translates into CASSPAGTVRTEAFF.